The present T cell receptor (beta chain) was sequenced within a study of cytomegalovirus exposure and HLA in healthy donors. Whole-study results and caveats: TCR beta sequences reportedly predicted the HLA-A and HLA-B alleles of most subjects accurately.

The germline gives CDR1 SGHNT, CDR2 YYREEE (reference sequence). There are 14 residues in the CDR3. V was pared by 10 bases and J by 9 bases, with 9 bases of the junction left unmatched. Note on this clone: Its antigen remains unidentified.

The PCR ran on 60 Vbeta and 13 Jbeta primers. TCRdb's copy holds only in-frame clones and misses some; the assay was immunoSEQ multiplex PCR. The repertoire holds 90,000 to 120,000 clones, roughly a tenth seen once, with 5.5% to 7.5% in the top ten. The receptor was derived from a man aged 40-55 years in good health and CMV-seropositive. The sample taken for sequencing was PBMCs. This chain joins TRBV5-4 and TRBJ2-1, with 14 positions matching TRBD2. DNA for the CDR3: TGTGCCTGGATGGGACTAGCGGGAGAGACTGAGCAGTTCTTC. Translated: CAWMGLAGETEQFF.